Listed here are 13 T cell receptor beta chains from one sample, sequenced in a study of response to subunit inactivated influenza vaccine. MiXCR was run by TCRdb on the RT-PCR reads, yielding one entry per CDR3 protein. The sample has a few hundred thousand distinct CDR3 sequences; approximately 7.2% are singletons. The source material was PBMCs from blood, sampled less than 30 months after vaccination. The receptors come from a man aged 50 to 69 who received an inactivated influenza vaccine.

The rearrangement links TRBV14 to TRBJ2-1, with TRBD2 matching over 9 bases. Germline V gene lookup returns CDR1 SGHDN and CDR2 FVKESK. The CDR3 length is 15 residues. The V and J ends lost 4 bases and 6 bases, in that order; junction bases with no gene match: 7. CDR3 in amino acids: CASSRSGGSFNEQFF. DNA for the CDR3: TGTGCCAGCAGCCGAAGCGGGGGGTCATTCAATGAGCAGTTCTTC.

The chain joins TRBV18 to TRBJ2-2; D is possibly TRBD2 (5 bases). The CDR3 is made up of 14 amino acids. Germline V CDR1 and CDR2: KGHSH, LQKENI. Trimming removed 3 bases from V and 3 bases from J, with 8 bases in between. The CDR3 DNA follows: TGTGCCAGCTCACCGAGGGTGGACACCGGGGAGCTGTTTTTT. Its protein product is CASSPRVDTGELFF. The whole variable domain, remainder taken from reference TRBV18 and TRBJ2-2, is NAGVMQNPRHLVRRRGQEARLRCSPMKGHSHVYWYRQLPEEGLKFMVYLQKENIIDESGMPKERFSAEFPKEGPSILRIQQVVRGDSAAYFCASSPRVDTGELFFGEGSRLTVL.

This clonotype was recorded many times. The J gene is TRBJ2-7, the V gene TRBV28, with D unresolved. The length of the CDR3 is 11 residues. Germline CDR1 and CDR2: MDHEN and SYDVKM. The germline V and J ends were trimmed by 2 bases and 5 bases, with 4 bases remaining between them. In nucleotides, the CDR3 is TGTGCCAGCAGTTTACGCGACGAGCAGTACTTC. It codes for CASSLRDEQYF.

This clonotype was found many times. The V call is TRBV6-1, the J call TRBJ1-2; 10 bases agree with TRBD1. The trim removed 6 bases at V and 4 bases at J, leaving 5 bases unmatched. The CDR3 is 14 residues long. In germline, CDR1 is MNHNS, CDR2 SASEGT. The CDR3, as DNA: TGTGCCAGCAGACGACAGGGGGCTGCCTATGGCTACACCTTC. Its translation: CASRRQGAAYGYTF.

In its sample, this clonotype was seen many times. The chain employs TRBV20-1 and TRBJ2-2; TRBD1 aligns across 9 bases. This CDR3 has 15 amino acids. Germline lookup yields CDR1 DFQATT and CDR2 SNEGSKA (reference sequence). V dropped 6 bases and J dropped 5; count of bases not matched to a gene: 10. CDR3 amino acids: CSAPGQGFRTGELFF. DNA for the CDR3: TGCAGTGCCCCGGGACAGGGATTCAGAACCGGGGAGCTGTTTTTT.

The V gene is TRBV24-1, the J gene TRBJ2-1; 11 bases are a match to TRBD2. This CDR3 is 16 amino acids long. CDR1 KGHDR and CDR2 SFDVKD come from the germline V gene. J gave up 8 bases and V 0 bases, and 5 bases lay outside the gene matches. The CDR3 sequence: CATSDLSTSGSHEQFF. The CDR3 nucleotides are TGTGCCACCAGTGATTTGAGTACTAGCGGGAGCCATGAGCAGTTCTTC.

This clonotype occurred many times. The chain joins TRBV9 to TRBJ2-2; 9 positions match TRBD2. Germline assignment: CDR1 SGDLS and CDR2 YYNGEE. Unmatched junction bases numbered 6, after V lost 4 bases and J lost 5 bases. CDR3 length: 15 amino acids. CDR3 protein: CASSSRSGGTGELFF. The DNA of the CDR3 is TGTGCCAGCAGCTCCCGTAGCGGGGGAACCGGGGAGCTGTTTTTT.

The sample holds many counts of this clonotype. V usage is TRBV20-1 and J usage is TRBJ2-7; 9 bases align to TRBD2. V trimming: 5 bases; J trimming: 3 bases; junction bases outside the gene matches: 17. CDR1 is DFQATT and CDR2 is SNEGSKA in the germline V gene (reference sequence). The CDR3 totals 17 residues. CDR3 residues: CSASPFQRGARVYEQYF. CDR3 DNA: TGCAGTGCTTCCCCTTTCCAGCGGGGGGCCAGGGTCTACGAGCAGTACTTC.

This clonotype was observed many times. The chain couples TRBV7-8 to TRBJ2-2, with D possibly matching TRBD1 (6 bases). Germline assignment: CDR1 SGHVS and CDR2 FQNEAQ. This CDR3 spans 14 amino acids. The V end lost 4 bases, the J end lost 4 bases, and 10 bases lay between the germline ends. The CDR3 coding sequence is TGTGCCAGCAGCTCCACAGGGATCACCGGGGAGCTGTTTTTT. Translated: CASSSTGITGELFF.

The table lists this clonotype with many counts. The DNA for the CDR3 is TGTGCCAGTCGGGACGTGCTAAACGAGCAGTACTTC. Residues: CASRDVLNEQYF. This sequence joins TRBV19 and TRBJ2-7; possibly TRBD1 or TRBD2 for D (5 bases each). V was clipped by 8 bases and J by 5 bases, with 13 bases between them. Germline lookup yields CDR1 LNHDA and CDR2 SQIVND (reference sequence). The CDR3 loop spans 12 amino acids.

This clonotype appeared many times. The V gene is TRBV5-6, the J gene TRBJ2-3, with 11 bases aligning to TRBD2. Germline V lookup: CDR1 SGHDT, CDR2 YYEEEE. The CDR3 loop spans 16 amino acids. V shed 3 bases, J shed 2 bases, and the junction held 5 bases outside the gene matches. CDR3 sequence: CASSSIAGGNTDTQYF. The CDR3 DNA sequence: TGTGCCAGCAGCTCTATAGCGGGGGGGAACACAGATACGCAGTATTTT.

This clonotype was detected ten times or more. This chain connects TRBV4-3 to TRBJ2-7; D gene uncertain. This CDR3 has 15 residues. Per the germline V gene, CDR1 is LGHNA and CDR2 is YSLEER. The V end was cut by 0 bases, the J end by 3 bases, with 12 bases between. This chain's CDR3 is CASSQDLASGYEQYF. The CDR3, as DNA: TGCGCCAGCAGCCAAGATCTGGCTAGTGGCTACGAGCAGTACTTC.

This clonotype was counted a few times. CDR3 in DNA: TGTGCCAGCAGCCGACGGGGGCCCCCGGCTGAAGCTTTCTTT. Its translation: CASSRRGPPAEAFF. The rearrangement uses TRBV14 and TRBJ1-1, with a possible D match to TRBD1 (6 bases). Germline values: CDR1 SGHDN, CDR2 FVKESK. This CDR3 region has 14 residues. V lost 4 bases and J 6 bases, leaving 15 bases between the germline ends.